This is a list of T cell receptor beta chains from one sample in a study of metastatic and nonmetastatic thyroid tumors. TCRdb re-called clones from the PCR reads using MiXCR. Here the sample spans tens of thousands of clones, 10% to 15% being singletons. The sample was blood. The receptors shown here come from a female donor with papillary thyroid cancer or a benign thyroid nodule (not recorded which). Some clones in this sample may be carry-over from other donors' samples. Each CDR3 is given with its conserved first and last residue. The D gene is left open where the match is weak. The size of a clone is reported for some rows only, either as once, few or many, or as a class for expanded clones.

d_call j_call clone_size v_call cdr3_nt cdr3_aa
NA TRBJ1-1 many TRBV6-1 TGTGCCAGCAGAGCAGGGGCGCACGGGAACACTGAAGCTTTCTTT CASRAGAHGNTEAFF
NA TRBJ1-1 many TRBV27 TGTGCCAGCAGCCGGGTAGGCGGGGGTAGGGACACTGAAGCTTTCTTT CASSRVGGGRDTEAFF
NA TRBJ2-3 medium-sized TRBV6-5 TGTGCCAGCAGTTATCATCAGGGGAGCACAGATACGCAGTATTTT CASSYHQGSTDTQYF
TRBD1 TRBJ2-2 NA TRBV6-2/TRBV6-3 TGTGCCAGCAGACCAGGGGGCGCCTACACCTGGGAGCTGTTTTTT CASRPGGAYTWELFF
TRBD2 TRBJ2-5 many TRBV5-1 TGCGCCAGCAGCGATACTAGCGGGGGACAGACCCAGTACTTC CASSDTSGGQTQYF
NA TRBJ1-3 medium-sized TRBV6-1 TGTGCCAGCAGTGATTGGGGCCTGTCTGGAAACACCATATATTTT CASSDWGLSGNTIYF
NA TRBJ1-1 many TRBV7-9 TGTGCCAGCACGACGGACCGAATGAACACTGAAGCTTTCTTT CASTTDRMNTEAFF
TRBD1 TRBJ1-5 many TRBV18 TGTGCCAGCTCATTGGACAGGGGGCCCGGTCAGCCCCAGCATTTT CASSLDRGPGQPQHF
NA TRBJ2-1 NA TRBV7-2 TGTGCCAGCAGCCCAGGACATGTTGTCGATGAGCAGTTCTTC CASSPGHVVDEQFF
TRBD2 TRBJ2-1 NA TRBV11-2 TGTGCCAGCAGCTTAGGCGGGAGGGCCTACAATGAGCAGTTCTTC CASSLGGRAYNEQFF
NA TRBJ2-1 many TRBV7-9 TGTGCCAGCAGCTTTAGAGGTCGATCCTACAATGAGCAGTTCTTC CASSFRGRSYNEQFF
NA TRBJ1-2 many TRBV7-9 TGTGCCAGCACCTTGGGGAACTATGGCTACACCTTC CASTLGNYGYTF
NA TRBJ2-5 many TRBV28 TGTGCCAGCAGTTTAGGCGCCAGGGTGGGGGAGACCCAGTACTTC CASSLGARVGETQYF
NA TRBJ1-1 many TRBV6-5 TGTGCCAGCAGTTACTCATGGGGGGGCCGGAACACTGAAGCTTTCTTT CASSYSWGGRNTEAFF
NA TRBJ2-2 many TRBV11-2 TGTGCCAGCAGCTTTAGATGGGACACCGGGGAGCTGTTTTTT CASSFRWDTGELFF
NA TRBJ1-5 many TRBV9 TGTGCCAGCAGCGCAGGGCTAGCACGGCCCCAGCATTTT CASSAGLARPQHF
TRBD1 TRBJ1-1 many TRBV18 TGTGCCAGCTCCAGATCGCAGGGGGCGGACACTGAAGCTTTCTTT CASSRSQGADTEAFF
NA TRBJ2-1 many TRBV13 TGTGCCAGCAGTTTCCGAGGTGGGGTCAATGAGCAGTTCTTC CASSFRGGVNEQFF
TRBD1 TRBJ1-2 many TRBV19 TGTGCCAGCGCTACAGGGGGAATTCTCTATGGCTACACCTTC CASATGGILYGYTF
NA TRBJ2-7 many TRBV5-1 TGCGCCAGCAGCTTGGGAATGATGATGGCACTCTACGAGCAGTACTTC CASSLGMMMALYEQYF
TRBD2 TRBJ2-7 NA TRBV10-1 TGTGCCACACAGGGGACTAGCGGGTCCTACGAGAAGTACTTC CATQGTSGSYEKYF
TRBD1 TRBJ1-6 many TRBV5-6 TGTGCCAGCAGCCCGTTTGAGGGACAGGGCACGACACCCCTCCACTTT CASSPFEGQGTTPLHF
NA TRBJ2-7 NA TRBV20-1 TGCAGTGCTATTCCGGCCGGGCCCCCCTACGAGAAGTACTTC CSAIPAGPPYEKYF
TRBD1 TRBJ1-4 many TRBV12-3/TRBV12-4 TGTGCCAGCAGCATGGACAGGGGAGGAAGGGAAAAACTGTTTTTT CASSMDRGGREKLFF
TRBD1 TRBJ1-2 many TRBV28 TGTGCCGGCGAAACCGGGACAGGGGGCTCGGGCTACACCTTC CAGETGTGGSGYTF
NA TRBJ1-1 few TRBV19 TGTGCCAGTAGTACCCCCAGGTTGGCGTTCGCCATGAACACTGAAGCTTTCTTT CASSTPRLAFAMNTEAFF
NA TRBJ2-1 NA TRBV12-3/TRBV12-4 TGTGCCAGCATCCGGACAGCGGGGAGGAATGAGCAGTTCTTC CASIRTAGRNEQFF
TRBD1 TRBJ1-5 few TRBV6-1 TGTGCCAGCAGCCCCGACAGGGGGCGAGGGCAGCCACAGCATTTT CASSPDRGRGQPQHF
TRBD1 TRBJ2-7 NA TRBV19 TGTGCCAGTAGTTACCGGACAGGCCTCTACGAGCAGTACTTC CASSYRTGLYEQYF
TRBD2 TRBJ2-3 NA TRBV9 TGTGCCAGCAGCGCTAGCGGTTGGTATAGCACAGATACGCAGTATTTT CASSASGWYSTDTQYF
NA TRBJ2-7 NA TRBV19 TGTGCCAGTAGCACCACAGGGAAAGGGGAGAAGCAGTACTTC CASSTTGKGEKQYF
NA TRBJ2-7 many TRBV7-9 TGTGCCAGCAGCTTAGCAGAAGCCTACGAGCAGTACTTC CASSLAEAYEQYF
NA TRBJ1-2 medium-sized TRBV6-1 TGTGCCAGCCATGGAGTAACTAACTATGGCTACACCTTC CASHGVTNYGYTF
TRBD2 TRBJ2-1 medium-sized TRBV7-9 TGTGCCAGCAGCTTAAGTGGACTAGCGGTGGAGCAGTTCTTC CASSLSGLAVEQFF
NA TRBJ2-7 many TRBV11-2 TGTGCCAGCAGCTTAAAGTTTGTGGGGTTCGAGCAGTACTTC CASSLKFVGFEQYF
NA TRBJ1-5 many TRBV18 TGTGCCAGCTCACGGGGGTTGAGTCAGCCCCAGCATTTT CASSRGLSQPQHF
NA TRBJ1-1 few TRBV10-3 TGTGCCATCAGTGAGTCCGGGGGGGACGCTGAAGCTTTCTTC CAISESGGDAEAFF
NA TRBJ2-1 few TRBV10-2 TGCGCCAGCAGTGAGTCAATAGATCGGTTTAGGTTCTTC CASSESIDRFRFF
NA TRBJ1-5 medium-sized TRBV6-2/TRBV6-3 TGTGCCACAGCTTATAGCAATCAGCCCCAGCATTTT CATAYSNQPQHF
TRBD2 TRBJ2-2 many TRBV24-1 TGTGCCACCAGTGACCTGGGACTAGCGGGCGCCGGGGAGCTGTTTTTT CATSDLGLAGAGELFF
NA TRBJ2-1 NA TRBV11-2 TGTGCCAGCAGCCAACTGGCTACTAGCTACAATGAGCAGTTCTTC CASSQLATSYNEQFF
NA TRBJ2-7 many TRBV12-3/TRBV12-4 TGTGCCAGCAGTTTACGGGGGAAAACCTACGAGCAGTACTTC CASSLRGKTYEQYF
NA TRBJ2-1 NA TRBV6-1 TGTGCCAGCAGCCGCGGGGACGGGATAGGAAATGAGCAGTTCTTC CASSRGDGIGNEQFF
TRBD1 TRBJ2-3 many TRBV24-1 TGTGCCACCAGTGATTATGGCAGGGGGCTGGGAGATACGCAGTATTTT CATSDYGRGLGDTQYF
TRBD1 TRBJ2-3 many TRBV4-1 TGCGCCAGCAGCCAAGACGGGACAGGTGGTAGCACAGATACGCAGTATTTT CASSQDGTGGSTDTQYF
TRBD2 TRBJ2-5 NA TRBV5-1 TGCGCCAGCAGCCCGGGACTAGCCGGGAGGGAGACCCAGTACTTC CASSPGLAGRETQYF
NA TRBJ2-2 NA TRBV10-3 TGTGCCATCAGCGCAGAGGGCCCGATCACTGCGGAGCTGTTTTTT CAISAEGPITAELFF
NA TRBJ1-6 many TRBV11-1 TGTGCCAGCAGCTTAACTCGGCAGGGTTACTCACCCCTCCACTTT CASSLTRQGYSPLHF
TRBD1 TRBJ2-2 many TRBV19 TGTGCCAGCCGGGACAGGGATAACACCGGGGAGCTGTTTTTT CASRDRDNTGELFF
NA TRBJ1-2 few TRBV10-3 TGTGCCATCACCTGGACCTCGGCTAACTATGGCTACACCTTC CAITWTSANYGYTF